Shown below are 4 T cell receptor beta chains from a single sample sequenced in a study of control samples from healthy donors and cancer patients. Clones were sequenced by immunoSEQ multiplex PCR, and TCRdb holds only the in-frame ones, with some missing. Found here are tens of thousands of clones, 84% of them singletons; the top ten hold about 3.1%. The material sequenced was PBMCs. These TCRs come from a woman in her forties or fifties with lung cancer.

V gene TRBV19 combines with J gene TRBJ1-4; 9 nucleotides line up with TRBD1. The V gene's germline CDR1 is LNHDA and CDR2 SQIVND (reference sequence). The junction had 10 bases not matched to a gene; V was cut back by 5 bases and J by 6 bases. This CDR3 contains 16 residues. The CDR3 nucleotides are TGTGCCAGTAGTGCCTTTGGGACAGGGTCAGATGAAAAACTGTTTTTT. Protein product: CASSAFGTGSDEKLFF.

The CDR3, as DNA: TGTGCCAGCAGTGTACAGCAAGAGACCCAGTACTTC. Amino acids: CASSVQQETQYF. The J gene is TRBJ2-5, the V gene TRBV6-6, with D hard to call. Between the trimmed V and J ends, which lost 5 bases and 2 bases, there was a span of 6 bases. Germline V lookup: CDR1 MNHNY, CDR2 SVGAGI (reference sequence). CDR3 length equals 12 residues.

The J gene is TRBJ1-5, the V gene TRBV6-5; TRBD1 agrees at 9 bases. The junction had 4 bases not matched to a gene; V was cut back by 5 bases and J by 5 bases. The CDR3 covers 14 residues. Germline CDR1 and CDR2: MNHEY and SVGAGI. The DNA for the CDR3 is TGTGCCAGCAGTATACGACAGGGGGATCAGCCCCAGCATTTT. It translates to CASSIRQGDQPQHF.

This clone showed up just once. CDR3 DNA: TGTGCCTCCAGCCGGGGAGGGACCGGGGAGCTGTTTTTT. Protein: CASSRGGTGELFF. The V call is TRBV7-7, the J call TRBJ2-2, with 7 bases that match TRBD2. CDR3 length equals 13 residues. Germline CDR1 reads SSHAT; CDR2 reads FNYEAQ (reference sequence). V gave up 11 bases and J gave up 5 bases; unmatched junction bases: 8.